This is a list of T cell receptor beta chains from one sample in a study of Ad26.COV2.S vaccination and SARS-CoV-2 variants. Produced via immunoSEQ multiplex PCR; TCRdb's table is partial and in-frame only. The table records about 680,000 clones, roughly nine tenths of them present only once. The sequencing here drew on peripheral blood, taken in a trial of Ad26.COV2.S vaccine versus placebo. Receptor source: a person aged 18-60 years who received the Ad26.COV2.S COVID-19 vaccine or a placebo. CDR3s include the opening cysteine and the closing phenylalanine or tryptophan. Each record gives: V gene, clone size, J gene, D gene, CDR3 protein, CDR3 DNA. The D gene is left open where the match is weak. Clone size is shown for a subset of rows, as once, few, many or a class of expanded clone.

v_gene: TRBV11-2; abundance: NA; j_gene: TRBJ2-4; d_gene: TRBD2; CDR3aa: CASSFGTSGRAVKNIQYF; CDR3nt: TGTGCCAGCAGCTTCGGGACTAGCGGGAGGGCCGTCAAAAACATTCAGTACTTC
v_gene: TRBV6-1; abundance: NA; j_gene: TRBJ2-1; d_gene: NA; CDR3aa: CASSEANRSYNEQFF; CDR3nt: TGTGCCAGCAGTGAAGCGAATCGCTCTTACAATGAGCAGTTCTTC
v_gene: TRBV14; abundance: many; j_gene: TRBJ2-2; d_gene: NA; CDR3aa: CASSRQVGPGELFF; CDR3nt: TGTGCCAGCAGCCGCCAAGTAGGGCCCGGGGAGCTGTTTTTT
v_gene: TRBV7-9; abundance: NA; j_gene: TRBJ1-1; d_gene: NA; CDR3aa: CASSRRQLNTEAFF; CDR3nt: TGTGCCAGCAGCCGGAGACAGTTGAACACTGAAGCTTTCTTT
v_gene: TRBV27; abundance: NA; j_gene: TRBJ2-1; d_gene: TRBD2; CDR3aa: CASSSWGPSGRRHNEQFF; CDR3nt: TGTGCCAGCAGTTCCTGGGGGCCCAGCGGGAGGAGGCACAATGAGCAGTTCTTC
v_gene: TRBV9; abundance: NA; j_gene: TRBJ1-5; d_gene: NA; CDR3aa: CASSVTQEDQPQHF; CDR3nt: TGTGCCAGCAGCGTTACACAGGAGGATCAGCCCCAGCATTTT
v_gene: TRBV6-6; abundance: NA; j_gene: TRBJ2-7; d_gene: NA; CDR3aa: CASSYTVGEVEQYF; CDR3nt: TGTGCCAGCAGTTACACGGTTGGGGAGGTCGAGCAGTACTTC
v_gene: TRBV7-9; abundance: NA; j_gene: TRBJ2-7; d_gene: NA; CDR3aa: CASSLNYEQYF; CDR3nt: TGTGCCAGCAGCTTGAACTACGAGCAGTACTTC
v_gene: TRBV10-3; abundance: NA; j_gene: TRBJ1-1; d_gene: NA; CDR3aa: CAISAQGSGVNTEAFF; CDR3nt: TGTGCCATCAGCGCCCAGGGGAGTGGGGTGAACACTGAAGCTTTCTTT
v_gene: TRBV6-5; abundance: once; j_gene: TRBJ1-1; d_gene: TRBD1; CDR3aa: CASTGQGPNTEAFF; CDR3nt: TGTGCCAGCACCGGACAGGGGCCGAACACTGAAGCTTTCTTT
v_gene: TRBV9; abundance: NA; j_gene: TRBJ1-4; d_gene: TRBD1; CDR3aa: CASSPRQGYEKLFF; CDR3nt: TGTGCCAGCAGCCCACGACAGGGGTATGAAAAACTGTTTTTT
v_gene: TRBV18; abundance: NA; j_gene: TRBJ2-2; d_gene: NA; CDR3aa: CASSPLQGNTGELFF; CDR3nt: TGTGCCAGCTCACCGTTACAGGGGAACACCGGGGAGCTGTTTTTT
v_gene: TRBV19; abundance: NA; j_gene: TRBJ2-2; d_gene: TRBD2; CDR3aa: CASSMLRLAGGPNTGELFF; CDR3nt: TGTGCCAGTAGTATGTTGCGACTAGCGGGGGGTCCGAACACCGGGGAGCTGTTTTTT
v_gene: TRBV7-9; abundance: NA; j_gene: TRBJ2-7; d_gene: TRBD2; CDR3aa: CASSLTSGGFSYEQYF; CDR3nt: TGTGCCAGCAGCCTAACTAGCGGGGGGTTCTCCTACGAGCAGTACTTC
v_gene: TRBV7-9; abundance: once; j_gene: TRBJ2-1; d_gene: TRBD2; CDR3aa: CASSFRLGLAGVIEQFF; CDR3nt: TGTGCCAGCAGCTTCCGACTCGGGCTAGCGGGAGTGATTGAGCAGTTCTTC
v_gene: TRBV4-1; abundance: NA; j_gene: TRBJ2-2; d_gene: NA; CDR3aa: CASSPPSERSTGELFF; CDR3nt: TGCGCCAGCAGCCCTCCTAGCGAGCGCTCTACCGGGGAGCTGTTTTTT
v_gene: TRBV5-4; abundance: NA; j_gene: TRBJ2-2; d_gene: NA; CDR3aa: CASTSGNTGELFF; CDR3nt: TGTGCCAGCACAAGCGGGAACACCGGGGAGCTGTTTTTT
v_gene: TRBV7-3; abundance: NA; j_gene: TRBJ2-3; d_gene: NA; CDR3aa: CASSLQGGASDTQYF; CDR3nt: TGTGCCAGCAGCCTTCAAGGGGGGGCTTCAGATACGCAGTATTTT
v_gene: TRBV30; abundance: NA; j_gene: TRBJ2-6; d_gene: NA; CDR3aa: CAWSLGTSWASGANVLTF; CDR3nt: TGTGCCTGGAGCTTGGGGACGTCTTGGGCCTCTGGGGCCAACGTCCTGACTTTC
v_gene: TRBV6-6; abundance: NA; j_gene: TRBJ2-1; d_gene: TRBD2; CDR3aa: CAESLAGGQREQFF; CDR3nt: TGTGCTGAATCCCTAGCGGGGGGGCAACGTGAGCAGTTCTTC
v_gene: TRBV6-5; abundance: NA; j_gene: TRBJ2-3; d_gene: NA; CDR3aa: CASSYDDWTSTDTQYF; CDR3nt: TGTGCCAGCAGTTACGACGATTGGACTAGCACAGATACGCAGTATTTT
v_gene: TRBV9; abundance: NA; j_gene: TRBJ1-4; d_gene: TRBD1; CDR3aa: CASSMSPGGFSEKLFF; CDR3nt: TGTGCCAGCAGCATGAGTCCAGGGGGATTCAGTGAAAAACTGTTTTTT
v_gene: TRBV2; abundance: NA; j_gene: TRBJ1-4; d_gene: NA; CDR3aa: CASTWANEKLFF; CDR3nt: TGTGCCAGCACCTGGGCTAATGAAAAACTGTTTTTT
v_gene: TRBV2; abundance: NA; j_gene: TRBJ1-3; d_gene: NA; CDR3aa: CASSQEISGNTIYF; CDR3nt: TGTGCCAGCAGTCAGGAGATCTCTGGAAACACCATATATTTT
v_gene: TRBV30; abundance: NA; j_gene: TRBJ1-2; d_gene: NA; CDR3aa: CAWSVTYLEGSGYTF; CDR3nt: TGTGCCTGGAGTGTCACTTATTTGGAAGGGAGTGGCTACACCTTC
v_gene: TRBV5-4; abundance: NA; j_gene: TRBJ2-7; d_gene: TRBD2; CDR3aa: CASSLGTSGSSEQYF; CDR3nt: TGTGCCAGCAGCCTTGGGACTAGCGGGAGCTCCGAGCAGTACTTC
v_gene: TRBV6-2/TRBV6-3; abundance: NA; j_gene: TRBJ2-3; d_gene: NA; CDR3aa: CASSSGADTQYF; CDR3nt: TGTGCCAGCAGTTCAGGGGCAGATACGCAGTATTTT
v_gene: TRBV18; abundance: NA; j_gene: TRBJ2-2; d_gene: TRBD1; CDR3aa: CASSPGTGQAGELFF; CDR3nt: TGTGCCAGCTCCCCCGGGACAGGGCAGGCCGGGGAGCTGTTTTTT
v_gene: TRBV9; abundance: NA; j_gene: TRBJ2-2; d_gene: NA; CDR3aa: CASSVIQGNTGELFF; CDR3nt: TGTGCCAGCAGCGTAATACAGGGGAACACCGGGGAGCTGTTTTTT
v_gene: TRBV7-2; abundance: NA; j_gene: TRBJ2-2; d_gene: TRBD2; CDR3aa: CASSSEPGLALTGELFF; CDR3nt: TGTGCCAGCAGCTCAGAACCGGGACTAGCGCTCACCGGGGAGCTGTTTTTT
v_gene: TRBV7-9; abundance: few; j_gene: TRBJ2-2; d_gene: TRBD1; CDR3aa: CASSLLGQVNTGELFF; CDR3nt: TGTGCCAGCTCTCTTCTGGGACAGGTGAACACCGGGGAGCTGTTTTTT
v_gene: TRBV19; abundance: NA; j_gene: TRBJ2-2; d_gene: NA; CDR3aa: CASSPRTAGELFF; CDR3nt: TGTGCCAGTAGTCCCCGAACGGCCGGGGAGCTGTTTTTT
v_gene: TRBV5-6; abundance: NA; j_gene: TRBJ2-3; d_gene: NA; CDR3aa: CASSLEEGESADTQYF; CDR3nt: TGTGCCAGCAGCTTGGAGGAGGGTGAGTCGGCAGATACGCAGTATTTT
v_gene: TRBV6-4; abundance: NA; j_gene: TRBJ1-1; d_gene: TRBD1; CDR3aa: CASSDRTGMAFF; CDR3nt: TGTGCCAGCAGTGACCGGACAGGGATGGCTTTCTTT
v_gene: TRBV29-1; abundance: NA; j_gene: TRBJ1-1; d_gene: NA; CDR3aa: CSVAWAGHGDTEAFF; CDR3nt: TGCAGCGTGGCTTGGGCGGGACACGGGGACACTGAAGCTTTCTTT
v_gene: TRBV18; abundance: NA; j_gene: TRBJ1-2; d_gene: TRBD1; CDR3aa: CASSRGGQGLNGYTF; CDR3nt: TGTGCCAGCTCACGAGGCGGACAGGGGTTAAATGGCTACACCTTC
v_gene: TRBV19; abundance: NA; j_gene: TRBJ2-3; d_gene: NA; CDR3aa: CASSMGRQGLDTQYF; CDR3nt: TGTGCCAGTAGTATGGGTCGGCAGGGCCTAGATACGCAGTATTTT
v_gene: TRBV7-9; abundance: once; j_gene: TRBJ2-1; d_gene: NA; CDR3aa: CASSLFSGGDNEQFF; CDR3nt: TGTGCCAGCAGCTTATTCAGCGGAGGGGACAATGAGCAGTTCTTC
v_gene: TRBV5-4; abundance: NA; j_gene: TRBJ2-5; d_gene: TRBD1; CDR3aa: CASSPHRDRGETQYF; CDR3nt: TGTGCCAGCAGCCCGCATCGGGACAGGGGAGAGACCCAGTACTTC
v_gene: TRBV30; abundance: once; j_gene: TRBJ1-6; d_gene: NA; CDR3aa: CACSDFSYNSPLHF; CDR3nt: TGTGCCTGCTCGGATTTCTCCTATAATTCACCCCTCCACTTT
v_gene: TRBV3-1/TRBV3-2; abundance: NA; j_gene: TRBJ2-5; d_gene: NA; CDR3aa: CASSQTAGSQETQYF; CDR3nt: TGTGCCAGCAGCCAAACCGCAGGGTCGCAAGAGACCCAGTACTTC
v_gene: TRBV24-1; abundance: NA; j_gene: TRBJ2-2; d_gene: NA; CDR3aa: CATSDLTRDTGELFF; CDR3nt: TGTGCCACCAGTGATTTAACCAGGGACACCGGGGAGCTGTTTTTT
v_gene: TRBV24-1; abundance: NA; j_gene: TRBJ2-1; d_gene: NA; CDR3aa: CATSDFSGEPLGEQFF; CDR3nt: TGTGCCACCAGTGATTTCTCCGGAGAACCCCTCGGTGAGCAGTTCTTC
v_gene: TRBV7-9; abundance: NA; j_gene: TRBJ2-2; d_gene: NA; CDR3aa: CASSFSGQINTGELFF; CDR3nt: TGTGCCAGCAGCTTTAGTGGACAGATAAACACCGGGGAGCTGTTTTTT
v_gene: TRBV5-4; abundance: once; j_gene: TRBJ2-7; d_gene: NA; CDR3aa: CASSNRYGAVSYEQYF; CDR3nt: TGTGCCAGCAGCAACAGGTACGGCGCGGTATCCTACGAGCAGTACTTC
v_gene: TRBV4-2; abundance: NA; j_gene: TRBJ2-1; d_gene: NA; CDR3aa: CASSQVEAWSRPEQFF; CDR3nt: TGTGCCAGCAGCCAAGTTGAGGCATGGTCGCGCCCTGAGCAGTTCTTC
v_gene: TRBV5-8; abundance: NA; j_gene: TRBJ2-2; d_gene: NA; CDR3aa: CASSLVVAVGELFF; CDR3nt: TGTGCCAGCAGCTTGGTGGTAGCAGTTGGGGAGCTGTTTTTT
v_gene: TRBV4-1; abundance: few; j_gene: TRBJ2-7; d_gene: NA; CDR3aa: CASSPRGVNEQYF; CDR3nt: TGCGCCAGCAGCCCCAGGGGTGTGAACGAGCAGTACTTC
v_gene: TRBV19; abundance: NA; j_gene: TRBJ2-3; d_gene: NA; CDR3aa: CASSIRQISTDTQYF; CDR3nt: TGTGCCAGTAGTATTAGGCAAATCAGCACAGATACGCAGTATTTT
v_gene: TRBV6-6; abundance: NA; j_gene: TRBJ2-5; d_gene: TRBD1; CDR3aa: CASSNRDRGGETQYF; CDR3nt: TGTGCCAGCAGTAACCGGGACAGGGGGGGAGAGACCCAGTACTTC
v_gene: TRBV5-6; abundance: NA; j_gene: TRBJ2-1; d_gene: TRBD2; CDR3aa: CASSNSGSSYNEQFF; CDR3nt: TGTGCCAGCAGCAATAGCGGGAGTTCCTACAATGAGCAGTTCTTC
v_gene: TRBV7-2; abundance: once; j_gene: TRBJ1-2; d_gene: TRBD1; CDR3aa: CASSLGAWTTGGEGYGYTF; CDR3nt: TGTGCCAGCAGCTTAGGGGCCTGGACGACAGGGGGCGAGGGCTATGGCTACACCTTC
v_gene: TRBV6-5; abundance: NA; j_gene: TRBJ1-1; d_gene: NA; CDR3aa: CASRTTRHTEAFF; CDR3nt: TGTGCCAGCAGAACGACTCGCCACACTGAAGCTTTCTTT
v_gene: TRBV18; abundance: NA; j_gene: TRBJ2-1; d_gene: NA; CDR3aa: CASSPQVTIHEQFF; CDR3nt: TGTGCCAGCTCACCCCAAGTGACAATCCATGAGCAGTTCTTC
v_gene: TRBV18; abundance: NA; j_gene: TRBJ2-1; d_gene: TRBD2; CDR3aa: CASSRGLAGDIGEQFF; CDR3nt: TGTGCCAGCTCCCGGGGACTAGCGGGAGATATCGGTGAGCAGTTCTTC
v_gene: TRBV19; abundance: few; j_gene: TRBJ2-7; d_gene: TRBD1; CDR3aa: CASSIEGQGTYEQYF; CDR3nt: TGTGCCAGTAGTATCGAGGGACAGGGCACCTACGAGCAGTACTTC
v_gene: TRBV9; abundance: NA; j_gene: TRBJ1-2; d_gene: NA; CDR3aa: CASRSSYGYTF; CDR3nt: TGTGCCAGCCGGTCGAGCTATGGCTACACCTTC
v_gene: TRBV5-1; abundance: NA; j_gene: TRBJ1-4; d_gene: TRBD1; CDR3aa: CASSLGQGAIENEKLFF; CDR3nt: TGCGCCAGCAGCTTGGGTCAGGGGGCGATCGAGAATGAAAAACTGTTTTTT
v_gene: TRBV6-5; abundance: NA; j_gene: TRBJ2-1; d_gene: TRBD1; CDR3aa: CASSYLTGDNEQFF; CDR3nt: TGTGCCAGCAGTTACCTGACAGGGGACAATGAGCAGTTCTTC
v_gene: TRBV6-5; abundance: NA; j_gene: TRBJ1-4; d_gene: TRBD1; CDR3aa: CASSRGQGGGEKLFF; CDR3nt: TGTGCCAGCAGTAGGGGACAGGGCGGAGGCGAAAAACTGTTTTTT